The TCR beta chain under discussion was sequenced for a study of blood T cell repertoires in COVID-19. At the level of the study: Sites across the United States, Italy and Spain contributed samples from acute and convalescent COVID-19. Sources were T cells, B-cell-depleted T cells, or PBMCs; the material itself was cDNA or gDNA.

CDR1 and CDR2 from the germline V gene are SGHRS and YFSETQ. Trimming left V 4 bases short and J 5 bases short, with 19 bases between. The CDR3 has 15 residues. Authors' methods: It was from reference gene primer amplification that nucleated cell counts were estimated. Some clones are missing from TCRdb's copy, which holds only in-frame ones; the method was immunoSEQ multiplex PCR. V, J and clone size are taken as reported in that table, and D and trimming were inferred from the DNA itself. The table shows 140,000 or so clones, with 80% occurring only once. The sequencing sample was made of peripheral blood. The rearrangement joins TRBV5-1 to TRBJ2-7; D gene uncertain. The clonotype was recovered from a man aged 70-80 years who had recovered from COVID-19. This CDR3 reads CASSPGIQDLDEQYF. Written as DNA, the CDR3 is TGCGCCAGCAGCCCAGGTATTCAGGATTTGGACGAGCAGTACTTC.